Presented here are 19 T cell receptor beta chains from one specimen sequenced in a study of T-cell reconstitution after alpha-beta-depleted transplantation in children. Preparation of the TCRbeta library involved a method that used unique molecular identifiers. TCRdb re-analysed the PCR reads in MiXCR, keeping a single row per CDR3 protein. The sample gives some 450,000 distinct CDR3 sequences, roughly 44% of which show up once; approximately 30% is in the top ten. The source was PBMCs, collected before TCRalphabeta/CD19-depleted stem cell transplant. All receptors come from a girl aged 2-10 years with aplastic anemia, due to receive a stem cell transplant.

V gene TRBV20-1 combines with J gene TRBJ2-7, with D unclear. The CDR3 has 14 residues. Germline V lookup: CDR1 DFQATT, CDR2 SNEGSKA (reference sequence). Trimming left V 1 base short and J 8 bases short, with 18 bases between. CDR3 DNA sequence: TGCAGTGCTAGAGGGTTATTGTGCGCCTCCAAGCAGTACTTC. This gives the protein CSARGLLCASKQYF.

This clonotype was seen many times. The chain combines TRBV10-1 with TRBJ1-1; D is unclear. V lost 2 bases to trimming and J lost 5 bases, with 9 bases between them. Germline-derived CDR1 and CDR2 are WNHNN and SYGVQD (reference sequence). The CDR3 is 13 amino acids. Written as DNA, the CDR3 is TGCGCCAGCAGTGAGGGGTCTGGGACTGAAGCTTTCTTT. This gives the protein CASSEGSGTEAFF.

The chain combines TRBV20-1 with TRBJ2-5; D assignment may be TRBD1 or TRBD2 (5 bases each). The V gene lost 3 bases and the J gene lost 3 bases, with 17 bases spanning the gap. Germline values: CDR1 DFQATT, CDR2 SNEGSKA (reference sequence). The CDR3 is made up of 15 amino acids. DNA of the CDR3: TGCAGTGCTAGCTCCGCCCCGGGACCAGAAGAGACCCAGTACTTC. Its translation is CSASSAPGPEETQYF.

The chain joins TRBV20-1 to TRBJ1-1; 9 positions match TRBD1. The CDR3 sequence is 15 residues long. Per the germline V gene, CDR1 is DFQATT and CDR2 is SNEGSKA (reference sequence). With V trimmed by 2 bases and J by 6 bases, 10 bases remained unmatched. The CDR3 reads CSARFRTGDSAEAFF. CDR3 nucleotide sequence: TGCAGTGCTAGATTTAGGACAGGGGATAGTGCTGAAGCTTTCTTT.

The CDR3 sequence: CASSFPRPPYEQYF. Written as DNA, the CDR3 is TGTGCCAGCAGTTTCCCACGGCCCCCTTACGAGCAGTACTTC. The rearrangement joins TRBV28 to TRBJ2-7, with D unresolved. CDR3 length equals 14 residues. V was cut by 3 bases and J by 4 bases, with 13 bases left in between. CDR1 is MDHEN, CDR2 SYDVKM, per germline.

This clonotype was seen a few times. CDR3 sequence (DNA): TGTGCCAGCAGCCAAAGCAGGCTAGCTCGTGAGCAGTTCTTC. This gives the protein CASSQSRLAREQFF. This chain joins TRBV14 and TRBJ2-1, with D tentatively TRBD2 (5 bases). Trimming stripped 2 bases from V and 9 bases from J, with 14 bases between. CDR1 and CDR2 (germline): SGHDN, FVKESK. This CDR3 contains 14 residues.

The chain couples TRBV20-1 to TRBJ2-7; tentative D call: TRBD1 (5 bases). CDR1 and CDR2 (germline): DFQATT, SNEGSKA (reference sequence). The CDR3 extends over 13 amino acids. Deletions cut 3 bases from V and 0 bases from J, with 9 bases between. The CDR3 nucleotides are TGCAGTGCTAGTGGGGCTAGCTCCTACGAGCAGTACTTC. It specifies CSASGASSYEQYF.

The chain uses TRBV5-6 and TRBJ1-1, with D tentatively TRBD1 (6 bases). CDR3 length: 15 amino acids. Germline V gives CDR1 SGHDT, CDR2 YYEEEE. Trimming shortened V by 0 bases and J by 4 bases, and 13 bases separated the two germline ends. CDR3: CASSLVGGRGTEAFF. Written as DNA, the CDR3 is TGTGCCAGCAGCTTGGTCGGGGGGCGAGGCACTGAAGCTTTCTTT. Full variable domain (outside the CDR3, taken from reference TRBV5-6 and TRBJ1-1): DAGVTQSPTHLIKTRGQQVTLRCSPKSGHDTVSWYQQALGQGPQFIFQYYEEEERQRGNFPDRFSGHQFPNYSSELNVNALLLGDSALYLCASSLVGGRGTEAFFGQGTRLTVV.

The chain's CDR3 is CASSLGQGTYIQYF. As DNA, the CDR3 is TGCGCCAGCAGCTTGGGACAGGGTACATACATTCAGTACTTC. The chain couples TRBV5-1 to TRBJ2-4, with 7 bases identical to TRBD1. Per germline, CDR1 SGHRS and CDR2 YFSETQ. The junction had 5 bases not matched to a gene; V was cut back by 0 bases and J by 8 bases. This CDR3 spans 14 amino acids.

V and J are TRBV20-1 and TRBJ1-5; D is perhaps TRBD1 (5 bases). Germline values: CDR1 DFQATT, CDR2 SNEGSKA (reference sequence). This CDR3 is built from 14 residues. The V end was cut by 3 bases, the J end by 2 bases, with 11 bases between. The CDR3 region has the DNA TGCAGTGCTAGCGGGGGGTTGCGCAATCAGCCCCAGCATTTT. It codes for CSASGGLRNQPQHF.

J is TRBJ2-3 and V is TRBV11-3, with D possibly TRBD2 on 6 matching bases. V was cut by 3 bases and J by 0 bases, with 13 bases left in between. Germline assignment: CDR1 SGHNT and CDR2 YENEEA. The CDR3 consists of 16 residues. The DNA for the CDR3 is TGTGCCAGCAGCTTGGAGCCGGGACTCAGCACAGATACGCAGTATTTT. Protein product: CASSLEPGLSTDTQYF.

The sample holds many counts of this clonotype. The CDR3 is CASRQGTGELFF. CDR3 DNA: TGTGCCAGCAGACAGGGCACCGGGGAGCTGTTTTTT. The V and J genes are TRBV27 and TRBJ2-2; maybe TRBD1 (6 bases). Trimming shortened V by 6 bases and J by 4 bases, and 6 bases separated the two germline ends. CDR1 and CDR2 (germline): MNHEY, SMNVEV (reference sequence). This CDR3 has 12 residues.

The chain is built from TRBV6-2 or TRBV6-3 and TRBJ2-5, with D perhaps matching TRBD1 (6 bases). The germline gives CDR1 MNHEY, CDR2 SVGEGT. Trimming pared 6 bases from V and 5 bases from J, leaving 13 bases between. This CDR3 has 13 residues. Here the CDR3 DNA reads TGTGCCAGCAGAAACAGGGTGCCGGAGACCCAGTACTTC. It codes for CASRNRVPETQYF.

This clonotype was seen repeatedly, ten times or more. The chain carries TRBV5-1 and TRBJ2-3; 7 bases match TRBD1. CDR3 size: 17 residues. Germline trimming cut 4 bases from V and 3 bases from J; bases unmatched to any gene: 14. In germline, CDR1 is SGHRS, CDR2 YFSETQ. The CDR3 sequence is CASSLLPGQEGTDTQYF. CDR3 nucleotide sequence: TGCGCCAGCAGCCTCCTCCCCGGACAGGAAGGTACAGATACGCAGTATTTT. Looking up the rest from reference TRBV5-1 and TRBJ2-3 gives the full variable domain: KAGVTQTPRYLIKTRGQQVTLSCSPISGHRSVSWYQQTPGQGLQFLFEYFSETQRNKGNFPGRFSGRQFSNSRSEMNVSTLELGDSALYLCASSLLPGQEGTDTQYFGPGTRLTVL.

The gene calls are TRBV7-2 and TRBJ1-5; D is perhaps TRBD1 (6 bases). CDR1 and CDR2 from the germline V gene are SGHTA and FQGNSA. This CDR3 is 15 amino acids long. The V gene lost 1 base and the J gene lost 6 bases, with 13 bases spanning the gap. DNA for the CDR3: TGTGCCAGCAGCTTAGAGGGGGGGCAGGGTCAGCCCCAGCATTTT. Amino acid sequence: CASSLEGGQGQPQHF.

This clonotype occurred many times. The chain couples TRBV28 to TRBJ2-3; either TRBD1 or TRBD2 may supply D (5 bases each). Looked up from germline, CDR1 is MDHEN and CDR2 is SYDVKM. V lost 6 bases and J 3 bases, leaving 10 bases between the germline ends. CDR3 length equals 13 residues. CDR3 nucleotides: TGTGCCAGCAGAGTGGGGGTAACAGATACGCAGTATTTT. Translating it yields CASRVGVTDTQYF.

The chain recombines TRBV4-2 with TRBJ2-3; TRBD2 agrees at 12 bases. The CDR3 totals 16 residues. Germline lookup yields CDR1 LGHNA and CDR2 YNFKEQ. V gave up 4 bases and J gave up 2 bases; unmatched junction bases: 4. The CDR3 here is CASSLGTSGFTDTQYF. Here the CDR3 DNA reads TGTGCCAGCAGCCTAGGGACTAGCGGGTTCACAGATACGCAGTATTTT.

The rearrangement uses TRBV7-9 and TRBJ1-5, with TRBD1 matching over 9 bases. Germline CDR1 and CDR2: SEHNR and FQNEAQ (reference sequence). V dropped 1 base and J dropped 1; count of bases not matched to a gene: 5. The CDR3 runs to 17 residues. The CDR3 sequence: CASSLEPGQGSNQPQHF. The CDR3 coding sequence is TGTGCCAGCAGCTTAGAACCGGGACAGGGCAGCAATCAGCCCCAGCATTTT.

The V call is TRBV6-5, the J call TRBJ2-3; no clear D. V lost 1 base to trimming and J lost 1 base, with 15 bases between them. Germline V CDR1 and CDR2: MNHEY, SVGAGI. The CDR3 has 17 amino acids. This CDR3 reads CASSYLWEPMGTDTQYF. DNA of the CDR3: TGTGCCAGCAGTTACTTATGGGAACCGATGGGCACAGATACGCAGTATTTT.